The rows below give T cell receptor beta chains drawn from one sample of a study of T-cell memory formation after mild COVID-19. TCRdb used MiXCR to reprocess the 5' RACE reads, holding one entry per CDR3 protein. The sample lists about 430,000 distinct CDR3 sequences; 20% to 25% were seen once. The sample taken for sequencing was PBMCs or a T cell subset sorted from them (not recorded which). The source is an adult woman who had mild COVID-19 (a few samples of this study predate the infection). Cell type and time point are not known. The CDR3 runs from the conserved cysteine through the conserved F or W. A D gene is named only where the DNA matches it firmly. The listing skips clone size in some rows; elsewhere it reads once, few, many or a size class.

TGCAGCCTCGAAGGGGGAGCGACAGATACGCAGTATTTT,CSLEGGATDTQYF,-,TRBV29-1,TRBJ2-3,many
TGTGCCAGCAGTTTAACAGGGGCAAATACGCAGTATTTT,CASSLTGANTQYF,TRBD1,TRBV6-5,TRBJ2-3,-
TGCAGTGCCTACGACCCTTTTGAAAAACTGTTTTTT,CSAYDPFEKLFF,-,TRBV20-1,TRBJ1-4,few
TGCAGCGTTGTCCAGGACAGAAGTACTGAGACCCAGTACTTC,CSVVQDRSTETQYF,-,TRBV29-1,TRBJ2-5,few
TGTGCCAGCAGCTTCCAGACAGGGACACTCAATCAGCCCCAGCATTTT,CASSFQTGTLNQPQHF,TRBD1,TRBV7-2,TRBJ1-5,many
TGTGCCAGCAGGGGAATGGGCGGGAGGGGGTACAATGAGCAGTTCTTC,CASRGMGGRGYNEQFF,TRBD2,TRBV28,TRBJ2-1,many
TGTGCCAGCAGTTTGGGAGCGGGAGTCCCCAATGAGCAGTTCTTC,CASSLGAGVPNEQFF,TRBD2,TRBV27,TRBJ2-1,-
TGTGCCAGCAGTATCCTACGGGGGGCCGCCTACAATGAGCAGTTCTTC,CASSILRGAAYNEQFF,-,TRBV6-5,TRBJ2-1,-
TGTGCCAGCAGCTTAGCCCCTAGCGGCCAAGAGACCCAGTACTTC,CASSLAPSGQETQYF,TRBD2,TRBV7-7,TRBJ2-5,few
TGTGCCAGCAGTTTATCTGAGGCCCAACTCACAGATACGCAGTATTTT,CASSLSEAQLTDTQYF,-,TRBV27,TRBJ2-3,-
TGCGCCAGCAGCTATCCAGGGGGACCAGGGACCCAGTACTTC,CASSYPGGPGTQYF,TRBD1,TRBV4-1,TRBJ2-5,few
TGTGCCAGCAGTTTGTTCCAGGGAGGTAGTGCGCCCCTCCACTTT,CASSLFQGGSAPLHF,-,TRBV27,TRBJ1-6,many
TGTGCCATCAGTGAGTCGAAGGCTGGGACACACTATGGCTACACCTTC,CAISESKAGTHYGYTF,-,TRBV10-3,TRBJ1-2,many
TGTGCCAGCAGCTTAGGATCTCAGGGGGCTGGAAACACCATATATTTT,CASSLGSQGAGNTIYF,TRBD1,TRBV7-6,TRBJ1-3,few
TGTGCCAGCAGTTCCCTGCCAGGGGGCACTGAAGCTTTCTTT,CASSSLPGGTEAFF,TRBD1,TRBV27,TRBJ1-1,few
TGTGCCAGCAGCTCTATGACAGGGAACTATGGCTACACCTTC,CASSSMTGNYGYTF,TRBD1,TRBV4-2,TRBJ1-2,-
TGCGCCAGCAGCCAAGAAGCGGACAATTACATCGGCAATCAGCCCCAGCATTTT,CASSQEADNYIGNQPQHF,-,TRBV4-1,TRBJ1-5,once
TGTGCCACCAGCAGAGCAAACTATGGCTACACCTTC,CATSRANYGYTF,-,TRBV15,TRBJ1-2,-
TGTGCCAGCAGCTCGGACGGAAACCTTTACAATGAGCAGTTCTTC,CASSSDGNLYNEQFF,-,TRBV7-2,TRBJ2-1,few
TGTGCCACCAGTGACCCCGCCGGGACAGTCAGGTTTGGCACCGGGGAGCTGTTTTTT,CATSDPAGTVRFGTGELFF,TRBD1,TRBV24-1,TRBJ2-2,many
TGCGCCAGCAGCCCCCCCGAAGGCGTGATGAACACTGAAGCTTTCTTT,CASSPPEGVMNTEAFF,-,TRBV4-1,TRBJ1-1,few
TGTGCCAGCAGTTACTTATCCAGGGGCAATGAGCAGTTCTTC,CASSYLSRGNEQFF,-,TRBV6-2/TRBV6-3,TRBJ2-1,few
TGTGCCAGCGTCCCCAGGGGGAGAACGGCCGGGGAGCTGTTTTTT,CASVPRGRTAGELFF,TRBD1,TRBV7-9,TRBJ2-2,-
TGTGCCAGCAGTCTTACTTCGACAGGGGGCTTAAATGGCTACACCTTC,CASSLTSTGGLNGYTF,TRBD1,TRBV6-5,TRBJ1-2,-
TGTGCCAGCAGCCCTACGGGAGAGGGGTTTCGGGAGCTGTTTTTT,CASSPTGEGFRELFF,-,TRBV5-4,TRBJ2-2,few
TGTGCCAGCAGCCCACGACCGGGGGTGGGGACCCAGTACTTC,CASSPRPGVGTQYF,-,TRBV7-3,TRBJ2-5,-
TGCAGCGTCCCTTCAACGTACTTC,CSVPSTYF,-,TRBV29-1,TRBJ1-2,-
TGTGCCAGCAGTTACTCGATGCTAGCGGGGGGCCAAGAGACCCAGTACTTC,CASSYSMLAGGQETQYF,TRBD2,TRBV6-5,TRBJ2-5,few
TGCAGCGTTGGACAGAAGCTCACAGATACGCAGTATTTT,CSVGQKLTDTQYF,-,TRBV29-1,TRBJ2-3,-
TGTGCCAGCAGCTTCTCTGGAGCGGGAGGGAGTACCGGGGAGCTGTTTTTT,CASSFSGAGGSTGELFF,TRBD2,TRBV7-2,TRBJ2-2,-
TGCGCCAGCAGCTTGAACAGCGCAGGGAACACTGAAGCTTTCTTT,CASSLNSAGNTEAFF,-,TRBV5-1,TRBJ1-1,few
TGTGCCAGCAGCTTCACAGGGGTAGGCTATGGCTACACCTTC,CASSFTGVGYGYTF,TRBD1,TRBV5-5,TRBJ1-2,few
TGTGCCAGCAGTTACGATTCACAGGGGAGCTACGAGCAGTACTTC,CASSYDSQGSYEQYF,TRBD1,TRBV6-2/TRBV6-3,TRBJ2-7,-
TGTGCCAGCAGCCAAGCTCAGGTTGTCAGGAACACTGAAGCTTTCTTT,CASSQAQVVRNTEAFF,-,TRBV3-1,TRBJ1-1,-
TGTGCCAGCAGTGCACAAGAGACCCAGTACTTC,CASSAQETQYF,-,TRBV25-1,TRBJ2-5,many
TGTGCCATCAGTGGAGCAGGGGGAACGGGAAATGAGCAGTTCTTC,CAISGAGGTGNEQFF,TRBD1,TRBV10-3,TRBJ2-1,-
TGTGCCAGCAGTTTTACCTGCAGGGCGGGCCTATCGTGTGAGCAGTTCTTC,CASSFTCRAGLSCEQFF,-,TRBV12-3/TRBV12-4,TRBJ2-1,few
TGCAGCGTTGGTGCCGGGGGGGCCCCAGATACGCAGTATTTT,CSVGAGGAPDTQYF,TRBD2,TRBV29-1,TRBJ2-3,-
TGTGCCAGTAGTGCCAGAGGCCGGGGGGACTACAATGAGCAGTTCTTC,CASSARGRGDYNEQFF,TRBD2,TRBV19,TRBJ2-1,few
TGTGCCAGCAGCTTGGGCCTCGGGACAGGACAACAAGAGACCCAGTACTTC,CASSLGLGTGQQETQYF,TRBD1,TRBV7-9,TRBJ2-5,-
TGTGCCAGCAGTTACGCCTTAAGGAGGGGCAATCAGCCCCAGCATTTT,CASSYALRRGNQPQHF,-,TRBV6-2/TRBV6-3,TRBJ1-5,few
TGTGCCAGCAGGCTACGGGCCGGGACTAGCGGGAGGGCCAGTGAGCAGTTCTTC,CASRLRAGTSGRASEQFF,TRBD2,TRBV12-3/TRBV12-4,TRBJ2-1,-
TGTGCCAGCAGCCGGGGGCCCGGGACAGGGTTTGGCTACACCTTC,CASSRGPGTGFGYTF,TRBD1,TRBV7-2,TRBJ1-2,-
TGTGCTAGCAGCTTAGGGACAGCCAATGAGCAGTTCTTC,CASSLGTANEQFF,TRBD1,TRBV7-7,TRBJ2-1,-
TGTGCCAGCAGCCCCCCCCTAGCGGACTCCTACGAGCAGTACTTC,CASSPPLADSYEQYF,TRBD2,TRBV7-8,TRBJ2-7,-
TGTGCCAGCAGGGAGACTAGCGGGAGTCTTAATGAGCAGTTCTTC,CASRETSGSLNEQFF,TRBD2,TRBV4-2,TRBJ2-1,few
TGTGCCAGCAGCCAGGCCGGGGCGAACATTCAGTACTTC,CASSQAGANIQYF,-,TRBV3-1,TRBJ2-4,few
TGCGCCAGCAGCCTGGGGGATTATCAGCCCCAGCATTTT,CASSLGDYQPQHF,-,TRBV4-1,TRBJ1-5,-
TGTGCCAGCAGTAGAGACTCCGAGTCGAGCGAGCAGTACTTC,CASSRDSESSEQYF,-,TRBV27,TRBJ2-7,-
TGCGCCAGCAGCCAAGAACCGGGACAGGGGGCCGGGGAGCTGTTTTTT,CASSQEPGQGAGELFF,TRBD1,TRBV4-1,TRBJ2-2,-
TGCGCCAGCAGCTTGGGAGACAGGACTCACTCTGGAAACACCATATATTTT,CASSLGDRTHSGNTIYF,-,TRBV5-1,TRBJ1-3,many
TGTGCCAGCAGATCGACAGCTTCGAACACTGAAGCTTTCTTT,CASRSTASNTEAFF,-,TRBV7-2,TRBJ1-1,few
TGCGCCAGCAGCCGGCAGGGTCCCACTGAAGCTTTCTTT,CASSRQGPTEAFF,-,TRBV4-1,TRBJ1-1,few
TGTGCCAGCGTCAGCGGGAGGGCTTCAGATACGCAGTATTTT,CASVSGRASDTQYF,TRBD2,TRBV7-2,TRBJ2-3,many
TGCGCCAGCAGCTTCCGGGTGGGACTCGAAGATACGCAGTATTTT,CASSFRVGLEDTQYF,-,TRBV5-1,TRBJ2-3,-
TGTGCCAGCAGCCAATCCTCCGGGACTAGCGGTTACGAGCAGTACTTC,CASSQSSGTSGYEQYF,TRBD2,TRBV4-2,TRBJ2-7,few
TGTGCCAGCAGCCAAATGGGACAGCTGAACACTGAAGCTTTCTTT,CASSQMGQLNTEAFF,TRBD1,TRBV3-1,TRBJ1-1,few
TGTGCCAGCAGACCCTCTACCCGCGCAGAGACCCAGTACTTC,CASRPSTRAETQYF,-,TRBV3-1,TRBJ2-5,few
TGCAGTGCTACCTCGAACGAGCAGTACTTC,CSATSNEQYF,-,TRBV20-1,TRBJ2-7,-
TGTGCCAGCAGCTTAGTTACGGTGGGGGCTCAGCCCCAGCATTTT,CASSLVTVGAQPQHF,-,TRBV7-2,TRBJ1-5,few